These 30 T cell receptor beta chains came from one sample sequenced in a study of technical replicates of blood from a handful of donors. Profiling relied on immunoSEQ multiplex PCR, and the TCRdb table lists in-frame clones only, not all of them. The table records some 94,000 clones, approximately 95% of them present only once. The sequencing input was T cells isolated from PBMCs. Source of these receptors: a human donor in good health.

The chain has TRBV14 and TRBJ2-1, with TRBD2 identical over 12 bases. The CDR3 contains 18 residues. The germline V gene has CDR1 SGHDN and CDR2 FVKESK. J gave up 6 bases and V 4 bases, and 13 bases lay outside the gene matches. The CDR3 DNA sequence: TGTGCCAGCAGCCCATCTATAGGGAGACTAGCGGGAGTCAATGAGCAGTTCTTC. This encodes CASSPSIGRLAGVNEQFF.

The gene calls are TRBV2 and TRBJ1-5; D possibly corresponds to TRBD1 (6 bases). V lost 3 bases to trimming and J lost 7 bases, with 10 bases between them. Germline lookup yields CDR1 SNHLY and CDR2 FYNNEI. The CDR3 contains 13 residues. CDR3 DNA: TGTGCCAGCAGTGACCAGGGGTACCAGCCCCAGCATTTT. Its protein product is CASSDQGYQPQHF.

The chain has TRBV5-6 and TRBJ1-3, with unresolved D. The CDR3 has 13 amino acids. Trimming stripped 2 bases from V and 5 bases from J, with 8 bases between. The germline V gene encodes CDR1 SGHDT and CDR2 YYEEEE. CDR3 bases: TGTGCCAGCAGCTTTCTATCTAGAAACACCATATATTTT. Translated: CASSFLSRNTIYF. The full variable domain, in which reference TRBV5-6 and TRBJ1-3 provide the parts outside the CDR3, is DAGVTQSPTHLIKTRGQQVTLRCSPKSGHDTVSWYQQALGQGPQFIFQYYEEEERQRGNFPDRFSGHQFPNYSSELNVNALLLGDSALYLCASSFLSRNTIYFGEGSWLTVV.

This clone was observed a single time. V usage is TRBV27 and J usage is TRBJ1-4, with D possibly TRBD1 on 6 matching bases. CDR1 is MNHEY, CDR2 SMNVEV, per germline (reference sequence). This CDR3 has 17 residues. V was pared by 3 bases and J by 5 bases, with 19 bases between. The chain's CDR3 is CASSFLSLQGSNEKLFF. The CDR3 DNA is TGTGCCAGCAGTTTCCTCTCCCTACAGGGCAGCAATGAAAAACTGTTTTTT.

The chain recombines TRBV18 with TRBJ2-4, with D hard to call. From germline, CDR1 is KGHSH and CDR2 LQKENI. CDR3 length equals 16 residues. V lost 2 bases, J lost 0 bases, and 11 bases lay in between. CDR3 sequence reads: CASSPSFPVAKNIQYF. The CDR3 DNA follows: TGTGCCAGCTCACCAAGTTTCCCGGTAGCCAAAAACATTCAGTACTTC.

This rearrangement joins TRBV4-1 to TRBJ2-3; 7 positions match TRBD2. The CDR3 loop spans 18 amino acids. After removal of 0 bases from V and 5 bases from J, the junction contained 14 bases not matched to a gene. The germline CDR1 and CDR2 sequences are MGHRA and YSYEKL. The CDR3 nucleotides read TGCGCCAGCAGCCAAGAGGCTAAGCCTAGCGGTGGGGTAGATACGCAGTATTTT. Translation: CASSQEAKPSGGVDTQYF.

The chain uses TRBV4-3 and TRBJ1-1; D is ambiguous. Looked up from germline, CDR1 is LGHNA and CDR2 is YSLEER. CDR3 length equals 14 residues. V was cut by 2 bases and J by 0 bases, with 7 bases left in between. The CDR3 sequence: CASSQSGMNTEAFF. The CDR3 DNA reads as TGCGCCAGCAGCCAATCTGGCATGAACACTGAAGCTTTCTTT.

The chain uses TRBV27 and TRBJ2-7; TRBD1 might be the D (6 bases). The germline V gene encodes CDR1 MNHEY and CDR2 SMNVEV (reference sequence). The CDR3 spans 17 residues. Trimming removed 2 bases at V and 3 bases at J, with 20 bases between. This CDR3 is CASSLVDMSGRGYEQYF. CDR3 coding DNA: TGTGCCAGCAGTTTAGTTGACATGAGCGGCAGGGGCTACGAGCAGTACTTC.

The chain links TRBV28 to TRBJ2-3; 9 positions agree with TRBD2. The ends lost 3 bases at V and 5 bases at J; junction bases unmatched: 12. Germline CDR1 MDHEN, CDR2 SYDVKM. The CDR3 covers 17 residues. This CDR3 is CASSFRLRGRGGDTQYF. The CDR3 nucleotides read TGTGCCAGCAGTTTTCGACTTCGCGGGAGGGGGGGAGATACGCAGTATTTT.

This rearrangement joins TRBV5-4 to TRBJ2-7, with a possible D match to TRBD1 (6 bases). This CDR3 region has 15 residues. CDR1 is SGHNT and CDR2 is YYREEE in the germline V gene (reference sequence). Between the trimmed V and J ends, which lost 0 bases and 3 bases, there was a span of 13 bases. CDR3 in DNA: TGTGCCAGCAGCTTGGACAGGGTCCCGGACTACGAGCAGTACTTC. Protein sequence: CASSLDRVPDYEQYF.

The V call is TRBV6-4, the J call TRBJ1-1, with D unclear. This CDR3 spans 13 amino acids. With 4 bases removed from V and 1 base from J, the gap between germline ends came to 7 bases. Per germline, CDR1 MRHNA and CDR2 SNTAGT. CDR3 coding DNA: TGTGCCAGCAGTGTTAATTGGAACACTGAAGCTTTCTTT. Translation: CASSVNWNTEAFF.

This chain uses TRBV28 with TRBJ2-5; D ambiguous. Germline assignment: CDR1 MDHEN and CDR2 SYDVKM. The CDR3 has 11 amino acids. The germline V and J ends were trimmed by 5 bases and 8 bases, with 9 bases remaining between them. DNA for the CDR3: TGTGCCAGCAGTCGCGGATACACCCAGTACTTC. Translating gives CASSRGYTQYF.

This chain connects TRBV6-6 to TRBJ2-7; TRBD1 agrees at 11 bases. This CDR3 is 14 amino acids long. The germline gives CDR1 MNHNY, CDR2 SVGAGI (reference sequence). With 8 bases clipped from V and 0 bases from J, the junction kept 3 bases outside the gene matches. In nucleotides, the CDR3 is TGTGCCAGCGGGGACAGGGGGGGCTCCTACGAGCAGTACTTC. It translates to CASGDRGGSYEQYF.

The chain links TRBV7-9 to TRBJ1-4; perhaps TRBD1 as D (5 bases). The CDR3 spans 16 residues. Germline lookup yields CDR1 SEHNR and CDR2 FQNEAQ (reference sequence). Trimming took off 5 bases at V and 4 bases at J, with 17 bases between the two ends. Written as DNA, the CDR3 is TGTGCCAGCAGCCCCCCACCGCAGGGCGTTAATGAAAAACTGTTTTTT. It translates to CASSPPPQGVNEKLFF. Full variable domain (outside the CDR3, taken from reference TRBV7-9 and TRBJ1-4): DTGVSQNPRHKITKRGQNVTFRCDPISEHNRLYWYRQTLGQGPEFLTYFQNEAQLEKSRLLSDRFSAERPKGSFSTLEIQRTEQGDSAMYLCASSPPPQGVNEKLFFGSGTQLSVL.

V gene TRBV2 combines with J gene TRBJ2-1; TRBD2 agrees at 8 bases. Germline-derived CDR1 and CDR2 are SNHLY and FYNNEI. The CDR3 is 15 amino acids. J lost 2 bases, V lost 5 bases, and 5 bases had no gene match. CDR3: CASSSIAGPYNEQFF. CDR3 DNA sequence: TGTGCCAGCAGTTCGATAGCGGGACCCTACAATGAGCAGTTCTTC.

The chain uses TRBV2 and TRBJ1-2, with 8 bases lining up with TRBD1. CDR1 SNHLY and CDR2 FYNNEI come from the germline V gene. The ends lost 4 bases at V and 2 bases at J; junction bases unmatched: 3. The CDR3 is 14 amino acids. The CDR3 coding sequence is TGTGCCAGCAGTGGGCAGGGGGCGAACTATGGCTACACCTTC. It codes for CASSGQGANYGYTF.

The chain joins TRBV19 to TRBJ1-1; D is unresolved. The germline V and J ends were trimmed by 6 bases and 6 bases, with 8 bases remaining between them. CDR3 length equals 11 residues. Germline values: CDR1 LNHDA, CDR2 SQIVND (reference sequence). For the CDR3, the DNA is TGTGCCAGTAGAATCAGATCTGAAGCTTTCTTT. It encodes CASRIRSEAFF.

The chain employs TRBV4-2 and TRBJ1-2; D is undetermined. The CDR3 is 15 amino acids. V lost 0 bases, J lost 5 bases, and 13 bases lay in between. Per germline, CDR1 LGHNA and CDR2 YNFKEQ. Here the CDR3 DNA reads TGTGCCAGCAGCCAAGATGGAGACGGTTATTATGGCTACACCTTC. Translated, it gives CASSQDGDGYYGYTF.

The chain employs TRBV20-1 and TRBJ1-1; 11 positions match TRBD1. The germline gives CDR1 DFQATT, CDR2 SNEGSKA (reference sequence). This CDR3 is 10 amino acids long. J lost 10 bases, V lost 7 bases, and 2 bases had no gene match. The CDR3 here is CSVGTGGAFF. For the CDR3, the DNA is TGCAGTGTTGGGACAGGGGGAGCTTTCTTT.

This sequence joins TRBV29-1 and TRBJ2-1; D ambiguous. The CDR3 length is 11 residues. Trimming took 6 bases from V and 10 from J, leaving 13 bases between them. The germline V gene encodes CDR1 SQVTM and CDR2 ANQGSEA. The CDR3 region has the DNA TGCAGCGTCGCCACTATAGGAGAGCAGTTCTTC. Its translation: CSVATIGEQFF.

V is TRBV7-9 and J is TRBJ1-1; possible D gene TRBD1, 5 bases. The CDR3 sequence is 14 residues long. The germline V and J ends were trimmed by 1 base and 7 bases, with 13 bases remaining between them. Germline CDR1 and CDR2: SEHNR and FQNEAQ (reference sequence). For the CDR3, the DNA is TGTGCCAGCAGCTTAGATGGGGCCTATGGTGAAGCTTTCTTT. The encoded protein is CASSLDGAYGEAFF. Full variable domain (remainder filled in from reference TRBV7-9 and TRBJ1-1): DTGVSQNPRHKITKRGQNVTFRCDPISEHNRLYWYRQTLGQGPEFLTYFQNEAQLEKSRLLSDRFSAERPKGSFSTLEIQRTEQGDSAMYLCASSLDGAYGEAFFGQGTRLTVV.

V usage is TRBV10-1 and J usage is TRBJ1-1, with 7 nucleotides matching TRBD1. After removal of 3 bases from V and 10 bases from J, the junction contained 11 bases not matched to a gene. From germline, CDR1 is WNHNN and CDR2 SYGVQD (reference sequence). The CDR3 contains 14 residues. The CDR3 DNA sequence: TGCGCCAGCAGTGATGAAGGACAGGTTTTACGAGCTTTCTTT. Its protein is CASSDEGQVLRAFF.

The V gene is TRBV9, the J gene TRBJ2-1; TRBD2 aligns across 11 bases. V was pared by 2 bases and J by 8 bases, with 6 bases of the junction left unmatched. The CDR3 extends over 15 amino acids. Germline V gene data show CDR1 as SGDLS and CDR2 as YYNGEE. The CDR3 DNA is TGTGCCAGCAGCGTTGCTAGCGGGAGGCTCGATGAGCAGTTCTTC. Encoded protein: CASSVASGRLDEQFF.

V gene TRBV7-9 combines with J gene TRBJ2-1; 10 bases match TRBD2. CDR3 size: 15 residues. The junction had 8 bases not matched to a gene; V was cut back by 6 bases and J by 6 bases. CDR1 and CDR2 (germline): SEHNR, FQNEAQ (reference sequence). For the CDR3, the DNA is TGTGCCAGCAGAGATCTAGCGGGAGCCTTCAATGAGCAGTTCTTC. Translation: CASRDLAGAFNEQFF.

V gene TRBV5-6 combines with J gene TRBJ2-7; TRBD1 matches 8 bases. CDR3 size: 12 residues. The germline CDR1 and CDR2 sequences are SGHDT and YYEEEE. Germline trimming cut 4 bases from V and 5 bases from J; bases unmatched to any gene: 2. DNA for the CDR3: TGTGCCAGCAGCAGACAGGGGCACGAGCAGTACTTC. Translating it yields CASSRQGHEQYF.

This rearrangement joins TRBV19 to TRBJ1-5; 10 nucleotides agree with TRBD1. The germline V gene has CDR1 LNHDA and CDR2 SQIVND (reference sequence). CDR3 length: 18 amino acids. Unmatched junction bases numbered 14, after V lost 3 bases and J lost 6 bases. The CDR3 nucleotides are TGTGCCAGTAGTATGCCGGGGACAGGGGATTATGGGGTTCAGCCCCAGCATTTT. This encodes CASSMPGTGDYGVQPQHF. Full variable domain (outside the CDR3, taken from reference TRBV19 and TRBJ1-5): DGGITQSPKYLFRKEGQNVTLSCEQNLNHDAMYWYRQDPGQGLRLIYYSQIVNDFQKGDIAEGYSVSREKKESFPLTVTSAQKNPTAFYLCASSMPGTGDYGVQPQHFGDGTRLSIL.

The rearrangement links TRBV7-2 to TRBJ2-7, with TRBD2 identical over 12 bases. Per germline, CDR1 SGHTA and CDR2 FQGNSA. CDR3 length equals 19 residues. V shed 0 bases and J 6 bases; nucleotides not matched to a gene: 15. CDR3 sequence (DNA): TGTGCCAGCAGCTTAGCGCCGCTAGCGGGAGGGGTTGTGACGGGCGAGCAGTACTTC. It encodes CASSLAPLAGGVVTGEQYF.

The chain has TRBV2 and TRBJ2-2, with 7 bases fitting TRBD1. CDR1 and CDR2 from the germline V gene are SNHLY and FYNNEI. The ends lost 8 bases at V and 0 bases at J; junction bases unmatched: 6. This CDR3 has 15 amino acids. DNA for the CDR3: TGTGCCAGCCGCAGGGGACAGTCGAACACCGGGGAGCTGTTTTTT. The encoded protein is CASRRGQSNTGELFF.

The chain uses TRBV29-1 and TRBJ2-3; D is unresolved. CDR3 length: 12 residues. Germline V lookup: CDR1 SQVTM, CDR2 ANQGSEA. Trimming pared 7 bases from V and 3 bases from J, leaving 11 bases between. The CDR3 DNA is TGCAGCGGTGTGATACTAACAGATACGCAGTATTTT. This sequence encodes CSGVILTDTQYF.

The chain recombines TRBV10-3 with TRBJ2-7, with 9 bases lining up with TRBD2. CDR3 length: 14 residues. V was pared by 11 bases and J by 2 bases, with 10 bases of the junction left unmatched. From germline, CDR1 is ENHRY and CDR2 SYGVKD. The DNA for the CDR3 is TGTGCCGCCGGAAGGGCGGGAGGGCCCTACGAGCAGTACTTC. Amino acid sequence: CAAGRAGGPYEQYF.